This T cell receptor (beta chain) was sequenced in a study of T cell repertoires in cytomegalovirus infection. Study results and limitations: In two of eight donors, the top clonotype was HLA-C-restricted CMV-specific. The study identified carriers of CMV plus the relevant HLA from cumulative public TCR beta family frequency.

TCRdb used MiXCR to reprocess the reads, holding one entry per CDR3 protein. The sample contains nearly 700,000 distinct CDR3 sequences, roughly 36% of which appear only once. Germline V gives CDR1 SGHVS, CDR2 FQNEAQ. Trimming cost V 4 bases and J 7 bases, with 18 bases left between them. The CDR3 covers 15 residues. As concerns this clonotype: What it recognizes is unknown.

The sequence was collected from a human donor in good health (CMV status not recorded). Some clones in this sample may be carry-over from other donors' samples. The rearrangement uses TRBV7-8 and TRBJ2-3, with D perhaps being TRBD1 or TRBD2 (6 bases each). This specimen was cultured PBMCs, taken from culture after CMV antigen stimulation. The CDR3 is CASSSSASGEYTQYF. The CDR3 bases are TGTGCCAGCAGCTCTAGCGCGTCAGGGGAATATACGCAGTATTTT.